These 22 T cell receptor beta chains originate from one sample sequenced in a study of Ad26.COV2.S vaccination and SARS-CoV-2 variants. The assay was immunoSEQ multiplex PCR, and TCRdb's table has in-frame clones only and misses some. In the table there are around 340,000 clones, approximately 90% of which are singletons. Treatment noted: approximately 18 received Ad26.COV2.S at low or high dose, single or two shots; roughly five received placebo; per-sample allocation not given. The study sampled participants on day 63 after the first vaccine or placebo injection. Sequencing was performed on peripheral blood, taken in a trial of Ad26.COV2.S vaccine versus placebo. Source of these receptors: a person between 18 and 59 years old who received the Ad26.COV2.S COVID-19 vaccine or a placebo.

The chain has TRBV5-1 and TRBJ2-1; D not certain. This CDR3 has 16 amino acids. Looked up from germline, CDR1 is SGHRS and CDR2 is YFSETQ. V was shortened by 4 bases and J by 0 bases, with 14 bases between the two germline ends. The CDR3 DNA follows: TGCGCCAGCAGCGCCTCTTTCGGTAGCTCCTACAATGAGCAGTTCTTC. Its translation is CASSASFGSSYNEQFF.

V is TRBV5-1 and J is TRBJ2-1; 9 bases are shared with TRBD2. The CDR3 is made up of 16 amino acids. The trim removed 0 bases at V and 8 bases at J, leaving 9 bases unmatched. CDR1 and CDR2 from the germline V gene are SGHRS and YFSETQ. The CDR3 loop reads CASSLVAGGALDEQFF. CDR3 nucleotides: TGCGCCAGCAGCTTGGTGGCGGGAGGGGCTTTGGATGAGCAGTTCTTC.

The chain employs TRBV10-3 and TRBJ1-2; 10 bases agree with TRBD1. The CDR3 contains 16 residues. After removal of 0 bases from V and 6 bases from J, the junction contained 7 bases not matched to a gene. Per germline, CDR1 ENHRY and CDR2 SYGVKD. CDR3 bases: TGTGCCATCAGTGAGTCTGGACAGGGGGTTGGGGATGGCTACACCTTC. Residues: CAISESGQGVGDGYTF.

The J gene is TRBJ1-2, the V gene TRBV5-4, with 11 bases aligning to TRBD1. The CDR3 runs 14 residues. Trimming took 4 bases from V and 4 from J; bases not matched to a gene: 3. Germline CDR1 SGHNT, CDR2 YYREEE (reference sequence). CDR3 amino acids: CASSRTGGTYGYTF. DNA of the CDR3: TGTGCCAGCAGCCGGACAGGGGGCACCTATGGCTACACCTTC.

The chain has TRBV10-3 and TRBJ1-1, with TRBD1 as a possible D gene (6 bases). This CDR3 spans 17 amino acids. The V end lost 2 bases, the J end lost 3 bases, and 19 bases lay between the germline ends. Germline V gene sequence: CDR1 ENHRY, CDR2 SYGVKD. CDR3 in DNA: TGTGCCATCAGTGAGGGAGATTGGAAGGGGGTTGACACTGAAGCTTTCTTT. Amino acids: CAISEGDWKGVDTEAFF.

The chain recombines TRBV30 with TRBJ2-7; tentative D call: TRBD2 (6 bases). This CDR3 region has 13 residues. The germline V gene encodes CDR1 GTSNPN and CDR2 SVGIG (reference sequence). V lost 4 bases to trimming and J lost 2 bases, with 12 bases between them. The CDR3 coding sequence is TGTGCCTGGAACCGGGACTCGACCTACGAGCAGTACTTC. It is translated as CAWNRDSTYEQYF.

This rearrangement joins TRBV7-9 to TRBJ2-7, with 10 bases lining up with TRBD2. The CDR3 runs 16 residues. The V segment lost 2 bases and the J segment 6 bases; nucleotides outside the gene matches: 10. Germline lookup yields CDR1 SEHNR and CDR2 FQNEAQ (reference sequence). The CDR3 loop is CASSLRRAGGLVEQYF. The CDR3 coding sequence is TGTGCCAGCAGCTTAAGAAGAGCGGGGGGGCTGGTCGAGCAGTACTTC.

The chain has TRBV9 and TRBJ2-7, with TRBD2 matching over 8 bases. Germline trimming cut 3 bases from V and 6 bases from J; bases unmatched to any gene: 8. Germline assignment: CDR1 SGDLS and CDR2 YYNGEE. This CDR3 region has 14 residues. CDR3 DNA sequence: TGTGCCAGCAGCGGGGGACTAGGATCGGTCGAGCAGTACTTC. Residues: CASSGGLGSVEQYF.

The CDR3 DNA sequence: TGTGCCAGCTCACCAATATCCAGGGCTTTGGCCTCTGGGGCCAACGTCCTGACTTTC. It yields the protein CASSPISRALASGANVLTF. V is TRBV18 and J is TRBJ2-6; D is perhaps TRBD1 (5 bases). The ends were cut back, 2 bases at V and 0 bases at J, with 17 bases in the middle. The CDR3 is made up of 19 amino acids. CDR1 and CDR2 (germline): KGHSH, LQKENI.

The chain carries TRBV4-2 and TRBJ2-1; D not certain. The V end was cut by 3 bases, the J end by 7 bases, with 4 bases between. CDR1 is LGHNA, CDR2 YNFKEQ, per germline. The CDR3 contains 11 residues. CDR3 in amino acids: CASSQANEQFF. The DNA of the CDR3 is TGTGCCAGCAGCCAGGCTAATGAGCAGTTCTTC.

The rearrangement uses TRBV24-1 and TRBJ1-6; 8 bases map to TRBD1. V lost 0 bases, J lost 7 bases, and 4 bases stayed unmatched. Germline lookup yields CDR1 KGHDR and CDR2 SFDVKD. The CDR3 has 16 residues. The CDR3 protein is CATSDLSTGGNSPLHF. As DNA, the CDR3 is TGTGCCACCAGTGATTTGTCCACAGGGGGAAATTCACCCCTCCACTTT.

The V and J genes are TRBV28 and TRBJ2-3; 7 bases are a match to TRBD1. This CDR3 is 14 amino acids long. Trimming took 7 bases from V and 8 from J; bases not matched to a gene: 12. Germline V gene sequence: CDR1 MDHEN, CDR2 SYDVKM. For the CDR3, the DNA is TGTGCCAGCACCTCGATAGACAGGGTCGGTACGCAGTATTTT. Translation: CASTSIDRVGTQYF. Full variable domain (rest looked up from reference TRBV28 and TRBJ2-3): DVKVTQSSRYLVKRTGEKVFLECVQDMDHENMFWYRQDPGLGLRLIYFSYDVKMKEKGDIPEGYSVSREKKERFSLILESASTNQTSMYLCASTSIDRVGTQYFGPGTRLTVL.

V is TRBV4-3 and J is TRBJ1-4; D is perhaps TRBD1 (5 bases). V lost 5 bases to trimming and J lost 8 bases, with 15 bases between them. Germline V gene data show CDR1 as LGHNA and CDR2 as YSLEER. The length of the CDR3 is 14 residues. The CDR3 region is CASSLGLAAEKLFF. The CDR3 coding sequence is TGCGCCAGCAGCTTGGGACTAGCGGCCGAAAAACTGTTTTTT.

The chain is built from TRBV19 and TRBJ1-1; D call uncertain. Germline-derived CDR1 and CDR2 are LNHDA and SQIVND (reference sequence). The CDR3 covers 12 residues. Trimming removed 6 bases from V and 5 bases from J, with 10 bases in between. The CDR3 loop is CASSQRGTEAFF. The CDR3 region has the DNA TGTGCCAGTAGCCAGAGAGGAACTGAAGCTTTCTTT.

DNA of the CDR3: TGTGCCAGCAGCCGGGGGACTAGCGGGAGGTACGAGCAGTACTTC. Translated: CASSRGTSGRYEQYF. This chain links TRBV5-4 with TRBJ2-7, with 15 bases fitting TRBD2. The CDR3 totals 15 residues. Germline CDR1 is SGHNT and CDR2 is YYREEE (reference sequence). With V trimmed by 4 bases and J by 4 bases, 3 bases remained unmatched.

The chain carries TRBV21-1 and TRBJ2-3. TRBV21-1 is a pseudogene. The CDR3 runs to 16 residues. The CDR3, as DNA: TGTGCCAGCAGCCCCCTGGGGTATCCTAGCACAGATACGCAGTATTTT. Its translation: CASSPLGYPSTDTQYF.

V gene TRBV28 combines with J gene TRBJ2-7; D might be TRBD1 (7 bases). The CDR3 loop spans 14 amino acids. Trimming shortened V by 8 bases and J by 0 bases, and 14 bases separated the two germline ends. In germline, CDR1 is MDHEN, CDR2 SYDVKM. In DNA form, the CDR3 reads TGTGCCAGCGCCCAGGGGGGCAGCTCCTACGAGCAGTACTTC. This translates into CASAQGGSSYEQYF.

The rearrangement uses TRBV3-1 (or the pseudogene TRBV3-2) and TRBJ2-1; D not resolved. In germline, CDR1 is LGHDT, CDR2 YNNKEL (reference sequence). This CDR3 is 12 amino acids long. The V end was cut by 0 bases, the J end by 7 bases, with 4 bases between. CDR3 nucleotide sequence: TGTGCCAGCAGCCAAGACGGGAATGAGCAGTTCTTC. Residues: CASSQDGNEQFF.

This chain connects TRBV27 to TRBJ2-2; TRBD1 agrees at 9 bases. Germline V gives CDR1 MNHEY, CDR2 SMNVEV (reference sequence). The length of the CDR3 is 14 residues. V lost 8 bases to trimming and J lost 6 bases; unmatched junction nucleotides: 7. Here the CDR3 DNA reads TGTGCCAGCGGCCGACAGGGGGGTGCCGGGGAGCTGTTTTTT. The encoded protein is CASGRQGGAGELFF.

This chain links TRBV6-6 with TRBJ1-2; TRBD1 agrees at 7 bases. The germline CDR1 and CDR2 sequences are MNHNY and SVGAGI (reference sequence). The CDR3 covers 15 residues. V dropped 6 bases and J dropped 3; count of bases not matched to a gene: 10. CDR3: CASSPILTGDYGYTF. The DNA of the CDR3 is TGTGCCAGCAGCCCAATCCTTACAGGGGACTATGGCTACACCTTC.

The chain joins TRBV7-8 to TRBJ2-7; D tentatively fits TRBD1 or TRBD2 (5 bases each). The V end was cut by 4 bases, the J end by 5 bases, with 15 bases between. The CDR3 length is 14 residues. Germline V gene sequence: CDR1 SGHVS, CDR2 FQNEAQ. The CDR3 sequence is CASSSLWGTNEQYF. In nucleotides, the CDR3 is TGTGCCAGCAGCTCTTTATGGGGGACCAACGAGCAGTACTTC.

The chain recombines TRBV10-2 with TRBJ2-7, with 9 bases fitting TRBD2. The junction had 10 bases not matched to a gene; V was cut back by 1 base and J by 0 bases. Per germline, CDR1 WSHSY and CDR2 SAAADI. CDR3 length: 18 amino acids. The DNA of the CDR3 is TGCGCCAGCAGTGAGTACATCCCGACTAGCGGAATCTCCTACGAGCAGTACTTC. Amino acids: CASSEYIPTSGISYEQYF.